This T cell receptor (beta chain) was recovered during a study of T-cell memory formation after mild COVID-19. TCRdb re-analysed the 5' RACE reads in MiXCR, keeping a single row per CDR3 protein. The table shows about 82,000 distinct CDR3 sequences, with more than 10% occurring only once. This CDR3 contains 15 residues. Germline CDR1 and CDR2: MNHNY and SVGAGI (reference sequence). The germline V and J ends were trimmed by 6 bases and 3 bases, with 15 bases remaining between them. This sequence originates from a man aged 18 to 29 who had mild COVID-19 (a few samples of this study predate the infection). Cell type and time point are not known. Sequenced sample: PBMCs or a T cell subset sorted from them (not recorded which). The chain links TRBV6-6 to TRBJ1-3; TRBD1 might be the D (5 bases). The CDR3 nucleotides read TGTGCCAGCAGCCCAACGCAGGGTGGTGGAAACACCATATATTTT. The encoded protein is CASSPTQGGGNTIYF.